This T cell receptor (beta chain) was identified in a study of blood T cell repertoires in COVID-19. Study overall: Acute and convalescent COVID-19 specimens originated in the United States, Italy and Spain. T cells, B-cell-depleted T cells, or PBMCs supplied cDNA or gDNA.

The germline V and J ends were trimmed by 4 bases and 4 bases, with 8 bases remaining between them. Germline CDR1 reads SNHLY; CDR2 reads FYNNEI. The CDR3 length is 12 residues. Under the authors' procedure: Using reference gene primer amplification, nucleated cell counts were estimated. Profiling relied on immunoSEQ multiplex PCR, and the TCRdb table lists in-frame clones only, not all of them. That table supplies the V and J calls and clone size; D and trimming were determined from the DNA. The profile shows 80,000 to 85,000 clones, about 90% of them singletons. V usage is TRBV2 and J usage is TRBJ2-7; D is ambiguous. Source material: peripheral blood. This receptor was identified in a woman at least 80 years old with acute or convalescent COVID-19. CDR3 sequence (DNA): TGTGCCAGCAGTGCTCCAGGTTACGAGCAGTACTTC. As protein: CASSAPGYEQYF.